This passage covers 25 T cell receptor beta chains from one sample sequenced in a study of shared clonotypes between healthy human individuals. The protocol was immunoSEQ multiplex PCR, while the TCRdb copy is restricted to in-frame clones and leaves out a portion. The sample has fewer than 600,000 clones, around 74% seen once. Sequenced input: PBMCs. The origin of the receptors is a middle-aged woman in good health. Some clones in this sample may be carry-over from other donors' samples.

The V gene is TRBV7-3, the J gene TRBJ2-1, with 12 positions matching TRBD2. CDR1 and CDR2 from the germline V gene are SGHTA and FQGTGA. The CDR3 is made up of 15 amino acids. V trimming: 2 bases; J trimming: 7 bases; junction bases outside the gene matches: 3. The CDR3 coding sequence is TGTGCCAGCAGCTTACGGCTAGCGGGAGGGAATGAGCAGTTCTTC. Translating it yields CASSLRLAGGNEQFF.

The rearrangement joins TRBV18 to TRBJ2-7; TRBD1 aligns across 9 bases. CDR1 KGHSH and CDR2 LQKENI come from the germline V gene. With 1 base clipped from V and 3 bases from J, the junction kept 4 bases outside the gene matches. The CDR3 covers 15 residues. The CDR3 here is CASSPQDRGFYEQYF. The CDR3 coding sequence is TGTGCCAGCTCACCACAGGACAGGGGTTTCTACGAGCAGTACTTC.

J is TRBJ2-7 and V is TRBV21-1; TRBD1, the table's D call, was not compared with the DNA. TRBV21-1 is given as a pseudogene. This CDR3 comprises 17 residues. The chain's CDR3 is CASIPPPVDSKAYEQYF. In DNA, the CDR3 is TGTGCCAGCATCCCCCCCCCGGTGGACAGCAAGGCCTACGAGCAGTACTTC.

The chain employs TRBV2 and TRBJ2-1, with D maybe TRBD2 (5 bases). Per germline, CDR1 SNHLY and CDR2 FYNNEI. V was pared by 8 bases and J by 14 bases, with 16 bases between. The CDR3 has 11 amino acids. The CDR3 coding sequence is TGTGCCAGCGGACTGGGCCTAAGCGAGTTCTTC. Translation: CASGLGLSEFF.

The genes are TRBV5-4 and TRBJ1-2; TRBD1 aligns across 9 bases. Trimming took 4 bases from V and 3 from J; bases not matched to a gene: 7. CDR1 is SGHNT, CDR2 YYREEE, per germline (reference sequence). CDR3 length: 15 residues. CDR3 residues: CASSQYRGRDYGYTF. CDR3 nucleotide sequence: TGTGCCAGCAGCCAATACAGGGGGCGCGACTATGGCTACACCTTC.

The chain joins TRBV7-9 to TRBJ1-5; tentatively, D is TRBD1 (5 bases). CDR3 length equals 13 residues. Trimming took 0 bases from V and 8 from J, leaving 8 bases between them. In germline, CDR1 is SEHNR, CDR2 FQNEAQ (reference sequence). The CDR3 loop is CASSLARGEPQHF. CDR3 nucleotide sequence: TGTGCCAGCAGCTTAGCTCGGGGGGAGCCCCAGCATTTT. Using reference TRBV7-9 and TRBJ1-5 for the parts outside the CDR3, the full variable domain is DTGVSQNPRHKITKRGQNVTFRCDPISEHNRLYWYRQTLGQGPEFLTYFQNEAQLEKSRLLSDRFSAERPKGSFSTLEIQRTEQGDSAMYLCASSLARGEPQHFGDGTRLSIL.

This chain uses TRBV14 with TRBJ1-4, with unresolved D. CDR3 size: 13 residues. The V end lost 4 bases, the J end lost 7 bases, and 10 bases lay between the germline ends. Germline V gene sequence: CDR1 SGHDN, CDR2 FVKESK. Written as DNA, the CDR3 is TGTGCCAGCAGCCGACGGGTGGGTGAAAAACTGTTTTTT. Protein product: CASSRRVGEKLFF.

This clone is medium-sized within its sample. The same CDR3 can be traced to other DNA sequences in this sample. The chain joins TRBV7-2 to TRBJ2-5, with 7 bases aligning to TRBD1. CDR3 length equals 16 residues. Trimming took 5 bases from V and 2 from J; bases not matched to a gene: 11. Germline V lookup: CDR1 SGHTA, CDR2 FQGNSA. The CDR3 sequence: CASSTTGVGPQETQYF. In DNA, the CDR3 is TGTGCCAGCAGCACCACAGGGGTGGGGCCTCAAGAGACCCAGTACTTC.

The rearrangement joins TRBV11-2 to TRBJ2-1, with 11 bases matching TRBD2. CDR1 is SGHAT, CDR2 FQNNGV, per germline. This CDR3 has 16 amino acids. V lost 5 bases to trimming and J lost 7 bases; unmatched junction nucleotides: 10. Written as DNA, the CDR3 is TGTGCCAGCAGCCCCCGACTAGCGGGAACTGGGAATGAGCAGTTCTTC. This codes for CASSPRLAGTGNEQFF.

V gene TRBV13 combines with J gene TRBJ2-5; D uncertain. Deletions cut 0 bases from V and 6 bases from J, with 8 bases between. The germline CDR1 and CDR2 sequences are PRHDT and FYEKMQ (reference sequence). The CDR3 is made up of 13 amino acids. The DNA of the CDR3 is TGTGCCAGCAGCTTAGGGTCTGGGAAGACCCAGTACTTC. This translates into CASSLGSGKTQYF.

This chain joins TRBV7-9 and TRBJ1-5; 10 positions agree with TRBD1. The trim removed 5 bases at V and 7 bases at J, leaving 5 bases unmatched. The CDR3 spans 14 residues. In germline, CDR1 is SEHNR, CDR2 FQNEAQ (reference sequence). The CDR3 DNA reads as TGTGCCAGCAGCGGACAGGGGGAGGGGCAGCCCCAGCATTTT. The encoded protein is CASSGQGEGQPQHF.

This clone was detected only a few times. The CDR3 sequence is CSATLGPSEQYF. As DNA, the CDR3 is TGCAGCGCAACCCTTGGACCTAGCGAGCAGTACTTC. The V call is TRBV29-1, the J call TRBJ2-7; unclear D gene. CDR1 and CDR2 from the germline V gene are SQVTM and ANQGSEA. There are 12 residues in the CDR3. Trimming cost V 7 bases and J 6 bases, with 16 bases left between them.

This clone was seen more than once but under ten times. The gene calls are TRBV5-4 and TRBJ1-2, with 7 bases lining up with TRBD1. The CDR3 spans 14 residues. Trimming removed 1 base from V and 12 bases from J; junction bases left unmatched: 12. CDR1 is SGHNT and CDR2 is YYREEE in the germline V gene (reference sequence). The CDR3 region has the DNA TGTGCCAGCAGCTTGAAGGGGGCCGGGGCGAAAGACACCTTC. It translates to CASSLKGAGAKDTF.

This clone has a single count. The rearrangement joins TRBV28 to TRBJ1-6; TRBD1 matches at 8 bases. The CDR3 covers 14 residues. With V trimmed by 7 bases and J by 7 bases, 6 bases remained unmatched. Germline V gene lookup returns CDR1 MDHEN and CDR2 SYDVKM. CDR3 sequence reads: CASTPDRENSPLHF. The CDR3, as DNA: TGTGCCAGCACCCCGGACAGGGAGAATTCACCCCTCCACTTT.

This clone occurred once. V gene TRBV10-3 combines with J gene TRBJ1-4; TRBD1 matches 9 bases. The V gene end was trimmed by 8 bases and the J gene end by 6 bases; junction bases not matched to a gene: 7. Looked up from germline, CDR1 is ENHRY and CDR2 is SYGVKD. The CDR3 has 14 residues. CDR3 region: CAIRDRVSDEKLFF. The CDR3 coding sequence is TGTGCCATCCGGGACAGGGTGTCGGATGAAAAACTGTTTTTT.

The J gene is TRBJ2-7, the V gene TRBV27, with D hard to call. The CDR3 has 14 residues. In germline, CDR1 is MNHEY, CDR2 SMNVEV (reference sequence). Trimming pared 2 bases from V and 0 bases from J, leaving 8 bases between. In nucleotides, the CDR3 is TGTGCCAGCAGTTTAAAGGTCCACTCCTACGAGCAGTACTTC. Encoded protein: CASSLKVHSYEQYF.

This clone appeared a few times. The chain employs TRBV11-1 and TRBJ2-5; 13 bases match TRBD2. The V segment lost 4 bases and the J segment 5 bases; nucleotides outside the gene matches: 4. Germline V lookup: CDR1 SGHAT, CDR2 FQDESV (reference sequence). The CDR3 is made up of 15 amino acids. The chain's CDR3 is CASSSRGLAGETQYF. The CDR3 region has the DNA TGTGCCAGCAGCTCCCGGGGACTAGCGGGGGAGACCCAGTACTTC.

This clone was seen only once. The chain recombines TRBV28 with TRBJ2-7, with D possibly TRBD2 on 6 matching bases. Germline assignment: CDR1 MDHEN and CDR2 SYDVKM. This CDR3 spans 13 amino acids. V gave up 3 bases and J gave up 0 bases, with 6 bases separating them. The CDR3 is CASSFSGSYEQYF. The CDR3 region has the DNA TGTGCCAGCAGTTTTAGCGGCTCCTACGAGCAGTACTTC. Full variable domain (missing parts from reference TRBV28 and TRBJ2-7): DVKVTQSSRYLVKRTGEKVFLECVQDMDHENMFWYRQDPGLGLRLIYFSYDVKMKEKGDIPEGYSVSREKKERFSLILESASTNQTSMYLCASSFSGSYEQYFGPGTRLTVT.

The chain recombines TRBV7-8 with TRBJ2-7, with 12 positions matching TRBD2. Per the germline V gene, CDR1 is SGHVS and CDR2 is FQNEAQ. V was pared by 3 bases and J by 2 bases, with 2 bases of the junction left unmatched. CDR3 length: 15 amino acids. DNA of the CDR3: TGTGCCAGCAGCTTTCGGACTAGCGGGACCTACGAGCAGTACTTC. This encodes CASSFRTSGTYEQYF.

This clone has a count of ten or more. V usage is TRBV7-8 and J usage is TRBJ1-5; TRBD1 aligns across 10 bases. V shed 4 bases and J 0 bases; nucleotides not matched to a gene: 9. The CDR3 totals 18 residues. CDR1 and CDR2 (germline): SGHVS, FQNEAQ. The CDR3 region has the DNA TGTGCCAGCAGCTCCCGGGACAGGGGAGGATATAGCAATCAGCCCCAGCATTTT. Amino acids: CASSSRDRGGYSNQPQHF.

The CDR3 DNA follows: TGTGCCACCAGCAGAGATACAGGGACAGGGGTTGGGCTGAACACTGAAGCTTTCTTT. Residues: CATSRDTGTGVGLNTEAFF. The chain has TRBV15 and TRBJ1-1; 10 bases line up with TRBD1. The V gene's germline CDR1 is LNHNV and CDR2 YYDKDF (reference sequence). The CDR3 runs to 19 residues. Losses at the gene ends were 0 bases for V and 0 bases for J; bases not matched to a gene: 10. Variable domain in full (rest from reference TRBV15 and TRBJ1-1): DAMVIQNPRYQVTQFGKPVTLSCSQTLNHNVMYWYQQKSSQAPKLLFHYYDKDFNNEADTPDNFQSRRPNTSFCFLDIRSPGLGDTAMYLCATSRDTGTGVGLNTEAFFGQGTRLTVV.

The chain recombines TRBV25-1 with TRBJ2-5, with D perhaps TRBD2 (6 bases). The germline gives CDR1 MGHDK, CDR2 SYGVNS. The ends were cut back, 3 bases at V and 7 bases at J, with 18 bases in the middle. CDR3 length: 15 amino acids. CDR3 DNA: TGTGCCAGCAGTGAGCCAGCGGAGGGGTACGGGACCCAGTACTTC. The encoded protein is CASSEPAEGYGTQYF.

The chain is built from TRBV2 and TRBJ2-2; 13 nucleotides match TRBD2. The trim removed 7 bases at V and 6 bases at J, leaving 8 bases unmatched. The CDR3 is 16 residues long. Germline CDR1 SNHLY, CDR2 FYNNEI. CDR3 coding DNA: TGTGCCAGCACCCCATTCGGGACTAGCGGGGCCGGGGAGCTGTTTTTT. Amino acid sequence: CASTPFGTSGAGELFF.

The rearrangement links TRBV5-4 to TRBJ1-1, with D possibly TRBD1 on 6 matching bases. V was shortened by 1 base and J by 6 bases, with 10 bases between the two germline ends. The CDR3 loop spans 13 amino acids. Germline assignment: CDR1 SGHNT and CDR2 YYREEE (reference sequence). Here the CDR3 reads CASSLRAGAEAFF. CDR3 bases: TGTGCCAGCAGCTTGCGGGCAGGGGCTGAAGCTTTCTTT.

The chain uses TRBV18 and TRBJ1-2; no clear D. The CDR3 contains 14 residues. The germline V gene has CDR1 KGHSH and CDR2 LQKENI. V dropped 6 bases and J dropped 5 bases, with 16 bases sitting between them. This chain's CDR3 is CASSPSDGFYGYTF. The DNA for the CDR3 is TGTGCCAGCTCCCCTTCAGACGGATTTTATGGCTACACCTTC.